Each of the 28 T cell receptor beta chains below was sequenced from the same sample in a study of CD4+ T cells in melanoma. Profiled with immunoSEQ multiplex PCR; TCRdb holds only in-frame clones, not every one. The sample includes more than 90,000 clones, 80% to 95% of them seen just once. Specimen: peripheral blood. These receptors were taken from a human donor with melanoma.

This chain uses TRBV7-9 with TRBJ2-3, with 8 positions matching TRBD1. The V and J ends lost 8 bases and 2 bases, in that order; junction bases with no gene match: 9. CDR1 and CDR2 from the germline V gene are SEHNR and FQNEAQ (reference sequence). CDR3 size: 15 residues. CDR3 in amino acids: CASDRQGRTTDTQYF. The CDR3 region has the DNA TGTGCCAGCGATCGACAGGGGAGGACCACAGATACGCAGTATTTT.

The J gene is TRBJ1-2, the V gene TRBV6-1, with D unclear. Germline V gives CDR1 MNHNS, CDR2 SASEGT. There are 14 residues in the CDR3. V shed 2 bases and J shed 8 bases, with 15 bases lying between them. CDR3 nucleotide sequence: TGTGCCAGCAGTGAAAGTAGGTGGGCGTGGGGCTACACCTTC. Protein product: CASSESRWAWGYTF.

The chain joins TRBV5-1 to TRBJ2-5; D is uncertain. Germline V lookup: CDR1 SGHRS, CDR2 YFSETQ. CDR3 size: 13 residues. Trimming took off 4 bases at V and 2 bases at J, with 9 bases between the two ends. For the CDR3, the DNA is TGCGCCAGCAGCCCGGACCGGCAAGAGACCCAGTACTTC. Encoded protein: CASSPDRQETQYF. Supplemented by reference TRBV5-1 and TRBJ2-5, the full variable domain reads KAGVTQTPRYLIKTRGQQVTLSCSPISGHRSVSWYQQTPGQGLQFLFEYFSETQRNKGNFPGRFSGRQFSNSRSEMNVSTLELGDSALYLCASSPDRQETQYFGPGTRLLVL.

The J gene is TRBJ2-5, the V gene TRBV13; no firm D call. This CDR3 is 14 amino acids long. With 3 bases removed from V and 7 bases from J, the gap between germline ends came to 15 bases. The germline V gene encodes CDR1 PRHDT and CDR2 FYEKMQ (reference sequence). The CDR3 region is CASSFSSRPLTQYF. In DNA, the CDR3 is TGTGCCAGCAGCTTCTCATCCCGCCCATTGACCCAGTACTTC.

This clone was observed once. The V and J genes are TRBV5-1 and TRBJ1-2; D remains ambiguous. CDR1 is SGHRS, CDR2 YFSETQ, per germline. Trimming removed 4 bases from V and 8 bases from J, with 18 bases in between. CDR3 size: 14 residues. CDR3: CASSPRQGSRGYTF. Here the CDR3 DNA reads TGCGCCAGCAGCCCCCGTCAAGGGAGCAGGGGCTACACCTTC. The full variable domain, rest sourced from reference TRBV5-1 and TRBJ1-2, is KAGVTQTPRYLIKTRGQQVTLSCSPISGHRSVSWYQQTPGQGLQFLFEYFSETQRNKGNFPGRFSGRQFSNSRSEMNVSTLELGDSALYLCASSPRQGSRGYTFGSGTRLTVV.

The chain recombines TRBV9 with TRBJ2-2; a weak D match, TRBD1 (6 bases). V shed 3 bases and J shed 7 bases, with 10 bases lying between them. Germline V gives CDR1 SGDLS, CDR2 YYNGEE. CDR3 length equals 13 residues. Here the CDR3 reads CASSEQGIGELFF. In DNA, the CDR3 is TGTGCCAGCAGCGAACAGGGAATCGGGGAGCTGTTTTTT.

This chain links TRBV20-1 with TRBJ2-7; no clear D gene. The V end lost 6 bases, the J end lost 5 bases, and 8 bases lay between the germline ends. CDR3 size: 10 residues. Looked up from germline, CDR1 is DFQATT and CDR2 is SNEGSKA (reference sequence). CDR3 sequence: CSARTHEQYF. CDR3 nucleotides: TGCAGTGCGAGGACCCACGAGCAGTACTTC.

The chain joins TRBV7-8 to TRBJ2-7; 9 nucleotides match TRBD1. CDR1 and CDR2 from the germline V gene are SGHVS and FQNEAQ. The CDR3 runs 14 residues. Trimming took 4 bases from V and 4 from J; bases not matched to a gene: 5. The CDR3: CASSSYRGLYEQYF. The CDR3 region has the DNA TGTGCCAGCAGCTCCTACAGGGGGCTTTACGAGCAGTACTTC.

The J gene is TRBJ2-1, the V gene TRBV9; TRBD2 agrees at 7 bases. The CDR3 extends over 16 amino acids. V was pared by 0 bases and J by 1 base, with 4 bases of the junction left unmatched. Germline values: CDR1 SGDLS, CDR2 YYNGEE. Here the CDR3 reads CASSVGGSGSYNEQFF. CDR3 DNA: TGTGCCAGCAGCGTAGGCGGTAGCGGGTCCTACAATGAGCAGTTCTTC.

This chain connects TRBV11-3 to TRBJ1-5; TRBD1 matches 10 bases. J gave up 5 bases and V 0 bases, and 10 bases lay outside the gene matches. CDR1 and CDR2 (germline): SGHNT, YENEEA. The CDR3 is made up of 18 amino acids. In DNA, the CDR3 is TGTGCCAGCAGCTTAGACCCACCGGGACAGGGGCCTTATCAGCCCCAGCATTTT. Translated, it gives CASSLDPPGQGPYQPQHF.

The V gene is TRBV2, the J gene TRBJ2-5; 7 nucleotides align to TRBD2. After removal of 1 base from V and 5 bases from J, the junction contained 4 bases not matched to a gene. Germline values: CDR1 SNHLY, CDR2 FYNNEI. The CDR3 contains 14 residues. This CDR3 reads CASSEGLASETQYF. In DNA, the CDR3 is TGTGCCAGCAGTGAAGGACTAGCAAGTGAGACCCAGTACTTC.

This chain uses TRBV19 with TRBJ2-2; D call uncertain. The CDR3 runs 14 residues. CDR1 and CDR2 (germline): LNHDA, SQIVND (reference sequence). Trimming removed 10 bases from V and 1 base from J, with 13 bases in between. The CDR3 reads CATVLGQNTGELFF. The CDR3 DNA is TGTGCCACCGTCCTCGGTCAGAACACCGGGGAGCTGTTTTTT.

This chain links TRBV5-1 with TRBJ1-4; D remains ambiguous. Trimming pared 0 bases from V and 8 bases from J, leaving 20 bases between. From germline, CDR1 is SGHRS and CDR2 YFSETQ. This CDR3 is 17 amino acids long. CDR3 in amino acids: CASSLVADPSIDEKLFF. The CDR3 DNA follows: TGCGCCAGCAGCTTGGTGGCAGACCCAAGCATTGACGAAAAACTGTTTTTT. The variable domain in full, completed from reference TRBV5-1 and TRBJ1-4, reads KAGVTQTPRYLIKTRGQQVTLSCSPISGHRSVSWYQQTPGQGLQFLFEYFSETQRNKGNFPGRFSGRQFSNSRSEMNVSTLELGDSALYLCASSLVADPSIDEKLFFGSGTQLSVL.

The J gene is TRBJ2-7, the V gene TRBV14; 9 bases match TRBD1. The CDR3 extends over 15 amino acids. Germline assignment: CDR1 SGHDN and CDR2 FVKESK. Trimming removed 4 bases from V and 0 bases from J; junction bases left unmatched: 4. The CDR3 spells CASSRYRGHSYEQYF. The CDR3 DNA sequence: TGTGCCAGCAGCCGATACAGGGGGCACTCCTACGAGCAGTACTTC.

This clone is a singleton in its sample. The rearrangement uses TRBV2 and TRBJ2-3; the match to TRBD1 covers 7 bases. V lost 5 bases, J lost 5 bases, and 10 bases stayed unmatched. The germline V gene encodes CDR1 SNHLY and CDR2 FYNNEI. The CDR3 totals 15 residues. This chain's CDR3 is CASSLGQAKGDTQYF. CDR3 coding DNA: TGTGCCAGCAGTCTTGGACAGGCCAAGGGAGATACGCAGTATTTT.

The V gene is TRBV4-2, the J gene TRBJ2-3; 7 bases match TRBD2. This CDR3 is built from 16 residues. CDR1 and CDR2 (germline): LGHNA, YNFKEQ. Trimming at V came to 0 bases and at J to 0 bases, leaving 3 bases not matched to a gene. The CDR3 DNA is TGTGCCAGCAGCCAAGATGGGGGGGTTAGCACAGATACGCAGTATTTT. Translation: CASSQDGGVSTDTQYF.

This clone was counted only a few times. The chain employs TRBV7-9 and TRBJ2-7; possible D gene TRBD2, 6 bases. V lost 3 bases to trimming and J lost 1 base, with 7 bases between them. Germline loops: CDR1 SEHNR, CDR2 FQNEAQ (reference sequence). The CDR3 loop spans 13 amino acids. The CDR3 protein is CASSFSGSYEQYF. CDR3 DNA: TGTGCCAGCAGCTTTAGCGGTTCCTACGAGCAGTACTTC.

The CDR3: CASTTGSSSYNEQFF. CDR3 DNA sequence: TGTGCCAGCACCACAGGGTCAAGCTCCTACAATGAGCAGTTCTTC. The J gene is TRBJ2-1, the V gene TRBV28; TRBD1 is a possible D gene (6 bases). Looked up from germline, CDR1 is MDHEN and CDR2 is SYDVKM. This CDR3 has 15 residues. V lost 7 bases and J 0 bases, leaving 13 bases between the germline ends.

This chain links TRBV5-6 with TRBJ1-5; tentatively, D is TRBD1 (6 bases). CDR1 is SGHDT, CDR2 YYEEEE, per germline. The V and J ends lost 0 bases and 2 bases respectively, with 15 bases between them. The CDR3 runs 17 residues. In DNA, the CDR3 is TGTGCCAGCAGCTTGGCCAAGGGGGGGCGAGGCAATCAGCCCCAGCATTTT. It is translated as CASSLAKGGRGNQPQHF.

This clone showed up just once. The chain couples TRBV2 to TRBJ1-1; no reliable D call. The CDR3 contains 15 residues. Trimming removed 6 bases from V and 3 bases from J, with 17 bases in between. The germline CDR1 and CDR2 sequences are SNHLY and FYNNEI. The CDR3 sequence: CASRGYSIRDTEAFF. CDR3 bases: TGTGCCAGCAGGGGCTATTCGATTAGGGACACTGAAGCTTTCTTT.

V and J are TRBV19 and TRBJ2-5, with D perhaps TRBD1 (6 bases). V was pared by 6 bases and J by 1 base, with 15 bases between. Germline CDR1 is LNHDA and CDR2 is SQIVND (reference sequence). The CDR3 runs to 15 residues. CDR3 sequence: CASRRQVSPQETQYF. Here the CDR3 DNA reads TGTGCCAGTAGGAGACAGGTTTCGCCCCAAGAGACCCAGTACTTC.

This chain links TRBV18 with TRBJ2-7; D might be TRBD2 (5 bases). The CDR3 totals 13 residues. CDR1 and CDR2 (germline): KGHSH, LQKENI. Trimming took off 2 bases at V and 3 bases at J, with 8 bases between the two ends. CDR3 DNA: TGTGCCAGCTCACCAAGCGGCGTCTACGAGCAGTACTTC. Translating gives CASSPSGVYEQYF. The entire variable domain, with the rest obtained from reference TRBV18 and TRBJ2-7, is as follows: NAGVMQNPRHLVRRRGQEARLRCSPMKGHSHVYWYRQLPEEGLKFMVYLQKENIIDESGMPKERFSAEFPKEGPSILRIQQVVRGDSAAYFCASSPSGVYEQYFGPGTRLTVT.

The V call is TRBV28, the J call TRBJ1-1; the D is unclear. V lost 2 bases and J lost 1, with 5 bases in between. This CDR3 has 13 amino acids. Per germline, CDR1 MDHEN and CDR2 SYDVKM. The DNA of the CDR3 is TGTGCCAGCAGTTTAAAGGGGAACACTGAAGCTTTCTTT. This codes for CASSLKGNTEAFF. The full variable domain, completed using reference TRBV28 and TRBJ1-1, is DVKVTQSSRYLVKRTGEKVFLECVQDMDHENMFWYRQDPGLGLRLIYFSYDVKMKEKGDIPEGYSVSREKKERFSLILESASTNQTSMYLCASSLKGNTEAFFGQGTRLTVV.

The chain uses TRBV19 and TRBJ2-7; 8 bases map to TRBD1. V trimming: 5 bases; J trimming: 2 bases; junction bases outside the gene matches: 5. Looked up from germline, CDR1 is LNHDA and CDR2 is SQIVND (reference sequence). The CDR3 has 14 amino acids. Written as DNA, the CDR3 is TGTGCCAGTAGTTTGACAGGGGAGGCCTACGAGCAGTACTTC. Translation: CASSLTGEAYEQYF.

This chain uses TRBV29-1 with TRBJ2-3; possible D gene TRBD1, 6 bases. Trimming left V 0 bases short and J 10 bases short, with 17 bases between. Germline V lookup: CDR1 SQVTM, CDR2 ANQGSEA. This CDR3 has 14 residues. CDR3 DNA sequence: TGCAGCGTTGAAGATCAGGGACAACCCCACGCGCAGTATTTT. This gives the protein CSVEDQGQPHAQYF.

The rearrangement joins TRBV4-3 to TRBJ1-2; TRBD1 is a possible D gene (5 bases). Trimming took 0 bases from V and 1 from J, leaving 6 bases between them. CDR3 length: 14 amino acids. Germline V gene data show CDR1 as LGHNA and CDR2 as YSLEER. DNA of the CDR3: TGCGCCAGCAGCCAAGACAGGGTTAACTATGGCTACACCTTC. Translation: CASSQDRVNYGYTF.

The chain couples TRBV7-3 to TRBJ1-5, with TRBD1 matching 7 bases. V dropped 3 bases and J dropped 7; count of bases not matched to a gene: 3. CDR3 size: 13 residues. In germline, CDR1 is SGHTA, CDR2 FQGTGA. The CDR3 loop is CASSLTGLQPQHF. The CDR3 DNA follows: TGTGCCAGCAGCTTGACAGGGCTGCAGCCCCAGCATTTT.

Here the CDR3 DNA reads TGTGCCAGCTCCTCTTGGGACTTCACCTACAATGAGCAGTTCTTC. The encoded protein is CASSSWDFTYNEQFF. The V call is TRBV27, the J call TRBJ2-1; D is perhaps TRBD2 (6 bases). V gave up 8 bases and J gave up 2 bases, with 16 bases separating them. The germline V gene encodes CDR1 MNHEY and CDR2 SMNVEV (reference sequence). The CDR3 length is 15 residues.